These 21 T cell receptor beta chains were all obtained from the same sample, sequenced in a study of technical replicates of blood from several donors. Here immunoSEQ multiplex PCR was the method, and the copy in TCRdb shows in-frame clones only, minus some. The data contain over 55,000 clones, roughly nine tenths of them seen just once; the ten biggest clones take up about 3.7%. Input material: PBMCs. The receptors originated from a human donor in good health. Some clones in this sample may be carry-over from other donors' samples.

The chain uses TRBV20-1 and TRBJ1-2; maybe TRBD1 (5 bases). The CDR3 has 11 residues. V dropped 4 bases and J dropped 8 bases, with 11 bases sitting between them. Germline CDR1 reads DFQATT; CDR2 reads SNEGSKA (reference sequence). The CDR3 spells CSAKGAGGYTF. Here the CDR3 DNA reads TGCAGTGCTAAAGGGGCGGGAGGCTACACCTTC.

This chain connects TRBV15 to TRBJ1-1; the match to TRBD1 covers 7 bases. The CDR3 is made up of 14 amino acids. Germline V lookup: CDR1 LNHNV, CDR2 YYDKDF (reference sequence). The trim removed 5 bases at V and 1 base at J, leaving 4 bases unmatched. The CDR3 DNA reads as TGTGCCACCAGCGACCGGGACAGGAACACTGAAGCTTTCTTT. It translates to CATSDRDRNTEAFF.

This clone was picked up a small number of times. The genes are TRBV30 and TRBJ1-2; no clear D. The V gene lost 8 bases and the J gene lost 8 bases, with 15 bases spanning the gap. The germline V gene encodes CDR1 GTSNPN and CDR2 SVGIG (reference sequence). The CDR3 spans 11 residues. CDR3 sequence (DNA): TGTGCCCGGGTGAGCCGGTCGGGCTACACCTTC. Translating gives CARVSRSGYTF.

This chain connects TRBV19 to TRBJ2-7; no firm D call. Germline loops: CDR1 LNHDA, CDR2 SQIVND (reference sequence). Trimming cost V 5 bases and J 0 bases, with 8 bases left between them. The CDR3 loop spans 13 amino acids. The CDR3 DNA sequence: TGTGCCAGTAGTCCCCCTTCCTCCTACGAGCAGTACTTC. Amino acid sequence: CASSPPSSYEQYF.

This chain links TRBV5-1 with TRBJ2-7, with 9 bases matching TRBD2. Germline V gene lookup returns CDR1 SGHRS and CDR2 YFSETQ. V lost 2 bases and J lost 5; bases outside the gene matches: 14. The CDR3 sequence is 17 residues long. In nucleotides, the CDR3 is TGCGCCAGCAGCTTAGAGGTAGCGGGAGCGGTTCGGAACGAGCAGTACTTC. Amino acid sequence: CASSLEVAGAVRNEQYF.

The V gene is TRBV4-3, the J gene TRBJ2-7, with D perhaps matching TRBD1 (8 bases). Trimming removed 2 bases at V and 2 bases at J, with 13 bases between. Germline assignment: CDR1 LGHNA and CDR2 YSLEER. The CDR3 is 15 residues long. The CDR3 reads CASSQRTGTTYEQYF. CDR3 DNA sequence: TGCGCCAGCAGCCAACGGACAGGGACTACCTACGAGCAGTACTTC.

The chain carries TRBV4-1 and TRBJ2-1; D is perhaps TRBD2 (5 bases). The CDR3 extends over 16 amino acids. V was pared by 4 bases and J by 0 bases, with 13 bases between. The germline V gene encodes CDR1 MGHRA and CDR2 YSYEKL. In nucleotides, the CDR3 is TGCGCCAGCAGCCTCCCCCTGGGGAGCTCCTACAATGAGCAGTTCTTC. Translation gives CASSLPLGSSYNEQFF.

This clone was recorded a few times. The rearrangement uses TRBV1 and TRBJ1-5. TRBV1 is given as a pseudogene. The CDR3 is made up of 16 amino acids. CDR3 in DNA: TGCACCAGCAGCCACCCCTCGAGGGCGGGAAATCAGCCCCAGCATTTT. It translates to CTSSHPSRAGNQPQHF.

The rearrangement uses TRBV30 and TRBJ2-7, with 14 bases that match TRBD2. Germline CDR1 is GTSNPN and CDR2 is SVGIG (reference sequence). The V and J ends lost 2 bases and 10 bases, in that order; junction bases with no gene match: 4. The CDR3 extends over 13 amino acids. This chain's CDR3 is CAWSSGLAGEQYF. DNA of the CDR3: TGTGCCTGGAGTTCGGGACTAGCGGGAGAACAGTACTTC.

The chain is built from TRBV10-3 and TRBJ2-7; D gene uncertain. The germline gives CDR1 ENHRY, CDR2 SYGVKD. The V and J ends lost 10 bases and 0 bases respectively, with 16 bases between them. The CDR3 has 14 residues. The CDR3 region is CATNSNSYSYEQYF. DNA for the CDR3: TGTGCCACCAACAGCAACAGCTACTCCTACGAGCAGTACTTC.

A single count supports this clone. The chain recombines TRBV2 with TRBJ1-2, with 7 nucleotides matching TRBD1. Germline V gives CDR1 SNHLY, CDR2 FYNNEI. The CDR3 has 14 residues. J gave up 8 bases and V 6 bases, and 12 bases lay outside the gene matches. The DNA for the CDR3 is TGTGCCAGCAGCGCAGAGACAGGGTGGCTGGGCTACACCTTC. Residues: CASSAETGWLGYTF.

The chain recombines TRBV6-5 with TRBJ1-2, with D possibly TRBD1 on 5 matching bases. Trimming left V 3 bases short and J 4 bases short, with 18 bases between. The CDR3 is made up of 16 amino acids. Germline values: CDR1 MNHEY, CDR2 SVGAGI. CDR3 region: CASSYQGGQVGYGYTF. CDR3 DNA: TGTGCCAGCAGTTATCAGGGCGGTCAGGTGGGCTATGGCTACACCTTC.

The gene calls are TRBV6-6 and TRBJ2-7; TRBD2 is a possible D gene (6 bases). Germline CDR1 reads MNHNY; CDR2 reads SVGAGI (reference sequence). Trimming took 3 bases from V and 4 from J, leaving 10 bases between them. The CDR3 has 13 amino acids. CDR3 loop: CASSYNSGYEQYF. CDR3 DNA sequence: TGTGCCAGCAGTTATAATAGCGGATACGAGCAGTACTTC.

This sequence joins TRBV5-6 and TRBJ2-7, with 11 bases fitting TRBD1. Germline CDR1 and CDR2: SGHDT and YYEEEE. The CDR3 extends over 15 amino acids. V shed 1 base, J shed 6 bases, and the junction held 6 bases outside the gene matches. The CDR3 reads CASSLSGTGGREQYF. The CDR3 DNA sequence: TGTGCCAGCAGCTTGTCCGGGACAGGGGGTCGCGAGCAGTACTTC.

The J gene is TRBJ1-4, the V gene TRBV7-8; D possibly corresponds to TRBD1 (6 bases). Trimming removed 5 bases at V and 3 bases at J, with 13 bases between. The germline gives CDR1 SGHVS, CDR2 FQNEAQ. This CDR3 has 15 amino acids. This CDR3 is CASSERQDPNEKLFF. CDR3 coding DNA: TGTGCCAGCAGCGAGCGACAGGACCCTAATGAAAAACTGTTTTTT.

V gene TRBV19 combines with J gene TRBJ2-3, with 11 bases aligning to TRBD2. The CDR3 sequence is 14 residues long. CDR1 LNHDA and CDR2 SQIVND come from the germline V gene (reference sequence). V trimming: 10 bases; J trimming: 9 bases; junction bases outside the gene matches: 12. The CDR3 here is CATKTSGDSRTQYF. CDR3 bases: TGTGCCACCAAGACTAGCGGGGATTCACGCACGCAGTATTTT. Variable domain in full (rest from reference TRBV19 and TRBJ2-3): DGGITQSPKYLFRKEGQNVTLSCEQNLNHDAMYWYRQDPGQGLRLIYYSQIVNDFQKGDIAEGYSVSREKKESFPLTVTSAQKNPTAFYLCATKTSGDSRTQYFGPGTRLTVL.

The chain uses TRBV27 and TRBJ1-2; D is perhaps TRBD1 (6 bases). Trimming took 8 bases from V and 5 from J, leaving 12 bases between them. The V gene's germline CDR1 is MNHEY and CDR2 SMNVEV (reference sequence). The CDR3 runs to 12 residues. The CDR3 loop is CASGNRVYGYTF. The CDR3 DNA follows: TGTGCCAGCGGAAACAGGGTTTATGGCTACACCTTC.

The gene calls are TRBV9 and TRBJ2-3; D ambiguous. V was shortened by 4 bases and J by 5 bases, with 26 bases between the two germline ends. The CDR3 is made up of 18 amino acids. Germline CDR1 reads SGDLS; CDR2 reads YYNGEE. This chain's CDR3 is CASSPPTTHGPRGDTQYF. The CDR3 DNA reads TGTGCCAGCAGCCCCCCGACCACCCACGGCCCGAGAGGAGATACGCAGTATTTT. Full variable domain (missing parts from reference TRBV9 and TRBJ2-3): DSGVTQTPKHLITATGQRVTLRCSPRSGDLSVYWYQQSLDQGLQFLIQYYNGEERAKGNILERFSAQQFPDLHSELNLSSLELGDSALYFCASSPPTTHGPRGDTQYFGPGTRLTVL.

This chain uses TRBV5-1 with TRBJ2-4; TRBD1 matches 8 bases. This CDR3 comprises 12 residues. The J segment lost 6 bases and the V segment lost 4 bases, leaving 0 bases of the junction unmatched. Germline CDR1 is SGHRS and CDR2 is YFSETQ. CDR3 in DNA: TGCGCCAGCAGCGACAGGGGAAACATTCAGTACTTC. This translates into CASSDRGNIQYF.

This clone was seen only once. The chain has TRBV6-1 and TRBJ1-2; D possibly corresponds to TRBD1 (5 bases). The CDR3 sequence is 12 residues long. Trimming removed 6 bases at V and 7 bases at J, with 12 bases between. Germline assignment: CDR1 MNHNS and CDR2 SASEGT. The CDR3 sequence is CASRLREGGYTF. The DNA for the CDR3 is TGTGCCAGCAGACTCAGGGAGGGTGGCTACACCTTC.

This chain joins TRBV11-2 and TRBJ2-1, with 8 bases aligning to TRBD2. In germline, CDR1 is SGHAT, CDR2 FQNNGV. The length of the CDR3 is 19 residues. The trim removed 3 bases at V and 0 bases at J, leaving 13 bases unmatched. The CDR3 region has the DNA TGTGCCAGCAGCTTTGGGGAGGTCCTAGCGGGTAGCTCCTACAATGAGCAGTTCTTC. Its protein is CASSFGEVLAGSSYNEQFF. Full variable domain (remainder filled in from reference TRBV11-2 and TRBJ2-1): EAGVAQSPRYKIIEKRQSVAFWCNPISGHATLYWYQQILGQGPKLLIQFQNNGVVDDSQLPKDRFSAERLKGVDSTLKIQPAKLEDSAVYLCASSFGEVLAGSSYNEQFFGPGTRLTVL.